The T cell receptor (beta chain) described here comes from a study of blood T cell repertoires in COVID-19. The overall study: Sample material is recorded as cDNA or gDNA derived from T cells, B-cell-depleted T cells, or PBMCs.

Looked up from germline, CDR1 is MGHRA and CDR2 is YSYEKL. Trimming stripped 1 base from V and 6 bases from J, with 9 bases between. The CDR3 consists of 13 residues. Generated by immunoSEQ multiplex PCR, the TCRdb table keeps only in-frame clones and is missing some. The sample records a few hundred thousand clones, approximately 86% being singletons. This chain joins TRBV4-1 and TRBJ1-2, with TRBD1 as a possible D gene (5 bases). Sequencing was done on a sample of peripheral blood. The receptor was derived from a young man with active or convalescent COVID-19. The CDR3: CASSQVSGDGYTF. The CDR3 DNA is TGCGCCAGCAGCCAAGTTTCGGGGGATGGCTACACCTTC.